These 23 T cell receptor beta chains came from one sample sequenced in a study of shared clonotypes between healthy human individuals. Clones were read by immunoSEQ multiplex PCR, and TCRdb kept only the in-frame ones, dropping some. The sample records millions of clones, 85% to 95% being singletons. The sequencing input was naive CD4+ T cells sorted from blood. The subset was: CD45RA+ positively selected. The receptors were gathered from a man aged 18 to 29 in good health.

This sequence joins TRBV6-6 and TRBJ1-4, with D hard to call. Germline V lookup: CDR1 MNHNY, CDR2 SVGAGI (reference sequence). Trimming shortened V by 4 bases and J by 5 bases, and 11 bases separated the two germline ends. The CDR3 consists of 14 residues. The CDR3: CASSSPDVNEKLFF. CDR3 DNA sequence: TGTGCCAGCAGTTCCCCGGACGTAAATGAAAAACTGTTTTTT.

To note about this clone: This specimen includes other DNA sequences encoding the same CDR3. The V call is TRBV4-1, the J call TRBJ2-1; 9 bases align to TRBD1. The CDR3 consists of 15 residues. Germline-derived CDR1 and CDR2 are MGHRA and YSYEKL. J gave up 4 bases and V 3 bases, and 4 bases lay outside the gene matches. CDR3 protein: CASSQEGQGYNEQFF. The CDR3 DNA sequence: TGCGCCAGCAGCCAGGAAGGACAGGGGTACAATGAGCAGTTCTTC.

This chain connects TRBV19 to TRBJ1-6; TRBD1 agrees at 8 bases. The CDR3 runs 15 residues. Trimming at V came to 9 bases and at J to 11 bases, leaving 15 bases not matched to a gene. Germline V gives CDR1 LNHDA, CDR2 SQIVND (reference sequence). CDR3 in amino acids: CASHPGQGRGTPLHF. The CDR3 DNA is TGTGCCAGCCACCCCGGACAGGGAAGGGGGACACCCCTCCACTTT.

The chain carries TRBV11-2 and TRBJ2-2, with TRBD2 matching over 13 bases. The CDR3 has 16 amino acids. CDR1 and CDR2 (germline): SGHAT, FQNNGV. Trimming removed 2 bases from V and 5 bases from J; junction bases left unmatched: 2. The CDR3 is CASSLRTSGGTGELFF. The CDR3 nucleotides are TGTGCCAGCAGCTTACGGACTAGCGGGGGAACCGGGGAGCTGTTTTTT.

The CDR3, as DNA: TGTGCCAGTAGTCCCTCCGGGACAGGGCTTCTTGAAGCTTTCTTT. Translating it yields CASSPSGTGLLEAFF. This chain joins TRBV19 and TRBJ1-1; 9 bases fit TRBD1. V lost 5 bases, J lost 7 bases, and 11 bases stayed unmatched. The CDR3 spans 15 residues. Germline V CDR1 and CDR2: LNHDA, SQIVND (reference sequence).

The genes are TRBV5-1 and TRBJ1-1; 7 nucleotides match TRBD1. The CDR3 contains 14 residues. V lost 4 bases to trimming and J lost 4 bases; unmatched junction nucleotides: 7. Germline-derived CDR1 and CDR2 are SGHRS and YFSETQ. CDR3 in amino acids: CASSLTTGATEAFF. The CDR3 coding sequence is TGCGCCAGCAGCCTAACTACAGGGGCCACTGAAGCTTTCTTT.

This chain links TRBV6-1 with TRBJ1-4; 7 nucleotides agree with TRBD1. The V and J ends lost 6 bases and 6 bases, in that order; junction bases with no gene match: 10. The CDR3 consists of 15 residues. Germline lookup yields CDR1 MNHNS and CDR2 SASEGT. CDR3 sequence reads: CASSLHRGRDEKLFF. CDR3 sequence (DNA): TGTGCCAGCAGCCTACACAGGGGAAGGGATGAAAAACTGTTTTTT.

A remark on this clone: Other DNA sequences in the same sample also yield this CDR3. The V call is TRBV11-2, the J call TRBJ2-7; TRBD2 aligns across 11 bases. With 5 bases clipped from V and 4 bases from J, the junction kept 4 bases outside the gene matches. From germline, CDR1 is SGHAT and CDR2 FQNNGV. The CDR3 has 14 amino acids. CDR3 sequence: CASSLGTSGYEQYF. The CDR3 nucleotides are TGTGCCAGCAGCCTGGGGACTAGCGGTTACGAGCAGTACTTC.

The genes are TRBV5-6 and TRBJ2-7; 7 positions agree with TRBD1. The CDR3 runs 12 residues. The germline V gene encodes CDR1 SGHDT and CDR2 YYEEEE. V dropped 3 bases and J dropped 6; count of bases not matched to a gene: 3. The CDR3 DNA reads TGTGCCAGCAGCTGGGACAGCTCCGAGCAGTACTTC. Amino acids: CASSWDSSEQYF.

This chain connects TRBV6-5 to TRBJ1-4; D perhaps matches TRBD1 (6 bases). V was shortened by 5 bases and J by 7 bases, with 14 bases between the two germline ends. Germline V gives CDR1 MNHEY, CDR2 SVGAGI. The CDR3 has 14 amino acids. The CDR3 nucleotides are TGTGCCAGCAGTGATCAGGGGACGGGTGAAAAACTGTTTTTT. Translation: CASSDQGTGEKLFF.

Note on this clone: At one of its ends the junction is not consistent with the germline gene, which may arise from a read error. The rearrangement joins TRBV7-2 to TRBJ1-1; D is ambiguous. The CDR3 extends over 12 amino acids. CDR1 SGHTA and CDR2 FQGNSA come from the germline V gene. CDR3 protein: CASSVAYTEAFF. Written as DNA, the CDR3 is TGTGCCAGCAGCGTAGCCTACACTGAAGCTTTCTTT.

The rearrangement joins TRBV6-1 to TRBJ1-5; a possible D gene is TRBD1 (5 bases). V lost 4 bases and J lost 5, with 18 bases in between. Germline V lookup: CDR1 MNHNS, CDR2 SASEGT. The CDR3 spans 16 residues. The CDR3 loop reads CASSVTGAGSYQPQHF. The CDR3 nucleotides read TGTGCCAGCAGTGTAACAGGTGCAGGGTCCTATCAGCCCCAGCATTTT.

The V gene is TRBV6-6, the J gene TRBJ2-4, with 9 nucleotides matching TRBD1. Germline V gives CDR1 MNHNY, CDR2 SVGAGI (reference sequence). The ends lost 4 bases at V and 6 bases at J; junction bases unmatched: 7. CDR3 length: 15 amino acids. In nucleotides, the CDR3 is TGTGCCAGCAGTTTCTGGACAGGGGTGACAAACATTCAGTACTTC. Amino acids: CASSFWTGVTNIQYF.

The CDR3: CASSPLGLAGTDTQYF. CDR3 nucleotide sequence: TGCGCCAGCAGCCCACTGGGATTAGCGGGTACAGATACGCAGTATTTT. The V call is TRBV5-1, the J call TRBJ2-3; 7 bases align to TRBD2. The CDR3 runs to 16 residues. CDR1 and CDR2 from the germline V gene are SGHRS and YFSETQ. Germline trimming cut 4 bases from V and 3 bases from J; bases unmatched to any gene: 11. Supplemented by reference TRBV5-1 and TRBJ2-3, the full variable domain reads KAGVTQTPRYLIKTRGQQVTLSCSPISGHRSVSWYQQTPGQGLQFLFEYFSETQRNKGNFPGRFSGRQFSNSRSEMNVSTLELGDSALYLCASSPLGLAGTDTQYFGPGTRLTVL.

The gene calls are TRBV6-1 and TRBJ1-5, with a tentative D call TRBD1 (6 bases). The V gene's germline CDR1 is MNHNS and CDR2 SASEGT. The V end lost 11 bases, the J end lost 0 bases, and 11 bases lay between the germline ends. This CDR3 comprises 13 residues. DNA for the CDR3: TGTGCCGTCCGGGACAATAGCAATCAGCCCCAGCATTTT. Protein sequence: CAVRDNSNQPQHF.

This sequence joins TRBV7-9 and TRBJ2-7; 9 nucleotides align to TRBD1. V was pared by 5 bases and J by 4 bases, with 9 bases of the junction left unmatched. The CDR3 has 15 amino acids. Germline CDR1 SEHNR, CDR2 FQNEAQ (reference sequence). The CDR3 sequence is CASSRLRDRAYEQYF. CDR3 DNA: TGTGCCAGCAGCCGCCTCCGGGACAGGGCTTACGAGCAGTACTTC.

This chain uses TRBV15 with TRBJ1-4; 9 positions match TRBD1. The CDR3 totals 15 residues. In germline, CDR1 is LNHNV, CDR2 YYDKDF (reference sequence). V lost 1 base, J lost 6 bases, and 3 bases stayed unmatched. The CDR3 region is CATSRGTGGHEKLFF. The DNA for the CDR3 is TGTGCCACCAGCAGAGGCACAGGGGGCCATGAAAAACTGTTTTTT.

This chain uses TRBV19 with TRBJ2-7; possibly TRBD2 for D (6 bases). The V end lost 6 bases, the J end lost 0 bases, and 12 bases lay between the germline ends. CDR1 is LNHDA, CDR2 SQIVND, per germline (reference sequence). The CDR3 contains 14 residues. The CDR3 DNA reads TGTGCCAGTAGGAGGGCGGGGAACTCCTACGAGCAGTACTTC. This encodes CASRRAGNSYEQYF.

Note on this clone: The junction shows a germline mismatch at one end, possibly a read error. The chain joins TRBV7-7 to TRBJ2-7, with TRBD2 matching over 13 bases. The CDR3 runs to 17 residues. Germline V gene lookup returns CDR1 SSHAT and CDR2 FNYEAQ (reference sequence). The CDR3 is CASSLSLLGLAGNEQYF. CDR3 bases: TGTGCTAGCAGCTTAAGTCTTTTGGGACTAGCGGGAAACGAGCAGTACTTC.

The chain joins TRBV19 to TRBJ2-7, with 9 nucleotides matching TRBD2. The CDR3 totals 20 residues. Germline-derived CDR1 and CDR2 are LNHDA and SQIVND (reference sequence). Germline trimming cut 2 bases from V and 4 bases from J; bases unmatched to any gene: 21. CDR3: CASSIKYVAGALPLEYEQYF. As DNA, the CDR3 is TGTGCCAGTAGTATAAAATATGTAGCGGGGGCTCTCCCTCTTGAGTACGAGCAGTACTTC.

J is TRBJ1-4 and V is TRBV5-8, with a possible D match to TRBD1 (6 bases). V dropped 2 bases and J dropped 2 bases, with 10 bases sitting between them. This CDR3 comprises 15 residues. CDR1 and CDR2 from the germline V gene are SGHTS and YDEGEE. Written as DNA, the CDR3 is TGTGCCAGCAGCTTCTTACAGGGCACTAATGAAAAACTGTTTTTT. Encoded protein: CASSFLQGTNEKLFF.

Comment on this clone: Different DNA sequences within this sample yield the same CDR3. The rearrangement joins TRBV5-1 to TRBJ1-2; the D is unclear. The CDR3 runs to 12 residues. Trimming took 4 bases from V and 5 from J, leaving 9 bases between them. Germline V gene data show CDR1 as SGHRS and CDR2 as YFSETQ. CDR3 DNA: TGCGCCAGCAGCCTCGACGCTTATGGCTACACCTTC. This translates into CASSLDAYGYTF.

The chain has TRBV7-9 and TRBJ2-1, with TRBD1 matching 9 bases. Germline V gene lookup returns CDR1 SEHNR and CDR2 FQNEAQ (reference sequence). This CDR3 spans 14 amino acids. Trimming at V came to 1 base and at J to 9 bases, leaving 4 bases not matched to a gene. CDR3 coding DNA: TGTGCCAGCAGCTTAGGGGGACAGGGTATTGAGCAGTTCTTC. Residues: CASSLGGQGIEQFF.